Below, one T cell receptor beta chain is given with its context. The sample holds a few counts of this clonotype. What this receptor recognizes is not known. Per-base qualities were not stored, and no clone one base away is much larger. Unfractionated whole blood was collected in Tempus Blood RNA tubes, and total RNA was extracted from that blood. Roughly 5 healthy volunteers were used as TCR sequencing controls and were bled at day 0, 2 weeks and 6 weeks. These data come from a study of human T cells and chemical hapten exposure (dated by TCRdb to the early 2020s). Background for the entire study: The libraries were sequenced as a pool, and the TCR yield per sample differed mostly because of small variations in library volumes within the pool. Each blood RNA sample was used to sequence both TCR alpha and TCR beta chains. This study followed changes in the peripheral blood TCR repertoire in vivo during primary and secondary sensitization of alopecia patients to the hapten diphenylcyclopropenone (DPC). Findings and caveats that apply to the study as a whole: DPC sensitization did not change how many TCRs were above 1 in 1000 frequency, and no evidence was found of alterations in global repertoire structure. Repeated subsampling changed both the strength of the expansion versus patch-test correlation and the threshold at which the correlation became significant.

The germline V gene (reference sequence) gives CDR1 as MNHEY and CDR2 as SMNVEV. Reading from cysteine to phenylalanine, the CDR3 counts 13 amino acids. The read is trimmed to its CDR3 DNA, 39 bases read in frame from base 1. At the junction V is shortened by 2 bases and J by 12 bases; bases outside the gene matches: 6. Libraries were constructed by 5' RACE. For sequencing, an Illumina MiSeq was employed. During library preparation, unique molecular identifiers were attached to individual cDNA molecules so that TCRs could be counted in a quantitative, reproducible way. As for the authors' bioinformatics: A median of about 89,000 TCRs per sample was observed, with a range of 23,224 to 690,600. The Decombinator software suite was used to annotate V, J and CDR3 in the TCR reads. To make PS versus PT1 abundance plots, every sample was subsampled to the same number of TCRs (28,000). Expanded TCRs were defined as absent before sensitization and observed at least eight times at the 2-week time point. TCRdb's own reprocessing of the public reads used fastp at Q25 and MiXCR and kept productive beta chains. Every distinct CDR3 protein forms one entry, paired with its most common genes and DNA. These V and J calls originate from TCRdb's pipeline instead of the authors' own analysis. The sample table records around 80,000 distinct CDR3 sequences; around a sixth of these occur just once. Of the sample, under 7.5% falls within the top ten clones.

Recombination connected TRBV27 to TRBJ2-1, with 8 bases aligning to TRBD1. This receptor was obtained from a female donor in good health. The nucleotide sequence reads TGTGCCAGCAGTTTAGACAGGGGTGGTGTGCAGTTCTTC. Its amino acids are CASSLDRGGVQFF.